This T cell receptor (beta chain) was profiled in a study of blood T cell repertoires in COVID-19. Germline loops: CDR1 KGHSH, CDR2 LQKENI. The CDR3 runs to 13 residues. V lost 6 bases to trimming and J lost 5 bases, with 13 bases between them. Only in-frame clones appear in the TCRdb table, and some are missing; sequencing was by immunoSEQ multiplex PCR. Among roughly 73,000 clones, 88% were seen once, and the ten largest hold around 1.5%. The rearrangement uses TRBV18 and TRBJ2-5, with a tentative D call TRBD2 (6 bases). Specimen: peripheral blood. The origin of this receptor is a human donor in a cohort sampled during active COVID-19. CDR3 amino acids: CASSLTRGETQYF. In DNA form, the CDR3 reads TGTGCCAGCTCCCTGACTAGAGGGGAGACCCAGTACTTC.